The T cell receptor (beta chain) described here comes from a study of human T cells and chemical hapten exposure. Trimming removed 5 bases at V and 4 bases at J, with 21 bases between. The CDR3 extends over 16 amino acids. Germline loops: CDR1 SGHTA, CDR2 FQGNSA. This clonotype has only a few counts. In the original processing: Sample-level TCR yields exhibited a median of approximately 96,000, with a range of about 20,000 to 700,000. TCRdb reprocessed the RACE reads with MiXCR, giving one entry per CDR3 protein. TCRdb, rather than the study authors, made the V and J calls. Of almost 35,000 distinct CDR3 sequences in the sample, 10% to 13% were seen once. The time point was: pre-sensitization, week 0. Specified treatment: therapeutic diphenylcyclopropenone sensitization with weekly scalp DPC. Unfractionated whole blood served as the source for total RNA extraction. Prior to each patch test being applied, blood was drawn.

The sequence derives from a man aged 50-59 years with alopecia areata. Some clones in this sample may be carry-over from other donors' samples. V gene TRBV7-2 combines with J gene TRBJ2-7; weak D call: TRBD1 (6 bases). The material sequenced was whole blood, taken in connection with sensitization to the hapten diphenylcyclopropenone (DPC). The CDR3 loop reads CASSKDSGTRVYEQYF. CDR3 coding DNA: TGTGCCAGCAGCAAGGACAGTGGGACAAGGGTATACGAGCAGTACTTC.